This T cell receptor (beta chain) emerged from a study of CD8 T cells in ankylosing spondylitis. This clonotype came up many times. Its cognate antigen is unknown. Study-wide findings and caveats: About 8 highly homologous variants made up a TCR beta motif, and this motif appeared characteristic of ankylosing spondylitis blood.

CDR3 size: 15 residues. V lost 5 bases, J lost 2 bases, and 5 bases stayed unmatched. CDR1 is MDHEN and CDR2 is SYDVKM in the germline V gene. TCRdb reprocessed the 5' RACE reads via MiXCR and lists one record per CDR3 protein. The repertoire has around 230,000 distinct CDR3 sequences, 7.5% to 9.5% of them found once; the top ten carry around 4.9%. The chain couples TRBV28 to TRBJ1-3; 8 bases agree with TRBD1. The specimen sequenced was blood, either unsorted or a sorted T cell fraction (not recorded which). The receptor was derived from a female donor with ankylosing spondylitis or in good health (not recorded which). The CDR3: CASSPGQGAGNTIYF. The CDR3 DNA is TGTGCCAGCAGTCCTGGACAGGGAGCTGGAAACACCATATATTTT.